This T cell receptor beta chain derives from a study of PD-1 blockade in classical Hodgkin lymphoma. Study at large: A 3 mg/kg intravenous dose of nivolumab was received by patients every 2 weeks.

TCRdb's table, derived via immunoSEQ multiplex PCR, lists solely in-frame clones and lacks some. Of roughly 9,000 clones listed, roughly four fifths are singletons. The time point denotes: cycle 4 day 1 (C4D1), after six to seven weeks of nivolumab. The patients all showed relapse after autologous stem cell transplantation, while their brentuximab vedotin exposure varied. Using magnetic negative selection, the CD4+ T cells were separated out of thawed PBMCs. Responses achieved at best were complete response, partial response or progressive disease. This clone was observed a few times. Its antigen is as yet unknown. CDR3 length equals 17 residues. V was pared by 2 bases and J by 0 bases, with 6 bases of the junction left unmatched. The germline V gene encodes CDR1 LGHNA and CDR2 YNFKEQ. Points from the study as a whole: Significantly greater TCR diversity emerged by C4D1 in CD4+ cells but not CD8+ cells. Those achieving complete response showed baseline diversity like newly diagnosed patients.

Material: CD4+ T cells from blood, obtained before the fourth cycle of nivolumab. The TCR was taken from a human donor with classical Hodgkin lymphoma. The chain recombines TRBV4-2 with TRBJ2-5; 10 bases are a match to TRBD2. The CDR3 sequence: CASSQRSSGGYQETQYF. In DNA form, the CDR3 reads TGTGCCAGCAGCCAAAGGAGTAGCGGGGGGTACCAAGAGACCCAGTACTTC.